The clone carrying this T cell receptor beta chain was found a few times. Its specificity is not known. Original data processing: Patient CD8+ clones larger than 1% rarely matched published virus-specific TCRB sequences. The assay was immunoSEQ multiplex PCR, and TCRdb's table has in-frame clones only and misses some. Clone size and V and J calls were adopted from that table, with D and trimming inferred from the DNA. This sample has about 10,000 clones, with around 80% found just once. The record originates from a study of somatic mutations in cytotoxic T cells in rheumatoid arthritis. The study's findings and limits: For CD8+ T-cell clonality, rheumatoid arthritis patients and age-matched healthy controls did not differ significantly. CD8+ clonality rose with age in rheumatoid arthritis patients, unlike in healthy controls.

Trimming cost V 4 bases and J 5 bases; bases outside gene matches: 11. Per germline, CDR1 SGHVS and CDR2 FNYEAQ. The length of the CDR3 is 15 residues. This receptor was obtained from an adult with rheumatoid arthritis. This sequence joins TRBV7-6 and TRBJ2-7, with 7 bases that match TRBD1. The sample was CD8+ T cells sorted from blood. The CDR3 DNA reads TGTGCCAGCAGCTCATCGACAGGGAGCAACGACGAGCAGTACTTC. Protein sequence: CASSSSTGSNDEQYF.